This paragraph covers one T cell receptor (beta chain) sequence. Clones were read by immunoSEQ multiplex PCR, and TCRdb kept only the in-frame ones, dropping some. Among 100,000 or so clones listed, roughly 87% were seen once. The data are from a study of blood T cell repertoires in COVID-19. This CDR3 comprises 14 residues. The V gene's germline CDR1 is SGDLS and CDR2 YYNGEE. The ends were cut back, 3 bases at V and 8 bases at J, with 17 bases in the middle. Source material: peripheral blood. The chain couples TRBV9 to TRBJ1-2; a weak D match, TRBD1 (5 bases). The source is a man younger than 45 in a cohort sampled during active COVID-19. The CDR3 reads CASSGAQGIRGYTF. DNA for the CDR3: TGTGCCAGCAGCGGAGCGCAGGGCATTCGGGGCTACACCTTC.